Following are 32 T cell receptor beta chains from one sample sequenced in a study of patients and donors after allogeneic stem cell transplantation. MiXCR, applied by TCRdb to the RT-PCR reads, yields one record per CDR3 protein. The data contain over 150,000 distinct CDR3 sequences, roughly 31% of them singletons. The source material was blood, either unsorted or a sorted T cell fraction (not recorded which). The receptors shown here come from a human donor who was either an allogeneic HSCT recipient or a stem cell or donor lymphocyte infusion donor (not recorded which). It is not recorded whose cells these are; they may come from a transplant donor.

In this sample, this clonotype turned up once. The rearrangement links TRBV27 to TRBJ2-3; TRBD2 might be the D (5 bases). The V gene lost 6 bases and the J gene lost 3 bases, with 13 bases spanning the gap. The V gene's germline CDR1 is MNHEY and CDR2 SMNVEV (reference sequence). CDR3 size: 14 residues. The CDR3 reads CASSVLALTDTQYF. CDR3 coding DNA: TGTGCCAGCAGCGTCCTAGCTCTTACAGATACGCAGTATTTT.

This clonotype has only a few counts. The rearrangement joins TRBV10-3 to TRBJ1-2, with 7 bases identical to TRBD1. From germline, CDR1 is ENHRY and CDR2 SYGVKD. Germline trimming cut 10 bases from V and 8 bases from J; bases unmatched to any gene: 10. This CDR3 region has 12 residues. The chain's CDR3 is CATGTASIGYTF. The DNA for the CDR3 is TGTGCCACTGGGACAGCCTCCATCGGCTACACCTTC.

The chain recombines TRBV29-1 with TRBJ2-7, with 8 bases fitting TRBD1. After removal of 3 bases from V and 1 base from J, the junction contained 5 bases not matched to a gene. This CDR3 contains 14 residues. CDR1 and CDR2 from the germline V gene are SQVTM and ANQGSEA. This CDR3 reads CSVDLRQGSYEQYF. The CDR3, as DNA: TGCAGCGTTGACTTGAGACAGGGGTCCTACGAGCAGTACTTC.

This chain joins TRBV4-2 and TRBJ2-1; 12 bases align to TRBD2. Germline assignment: CDR1 LGHNA and CDR2 YNFKEQ. This CDR3 has 15 amino acids. The J segment lost 4 bases and the V segment lost 5 bases, leaving 3 bases of the junction unmatched. CDR3 sequence: CASSMTSGSYNEQFF. As DNA, the CDR3 is TGTGCCAGCAGCATGACTAGCGGGAGTTACAATGAGCAGTTCTTC.

The gene calls are TRBV5-1 and TRBJ2-5; D possibly uses TRBD1 or TRBD2 (5 bases each). Germline CDR1 is SGHRS and CDR2 is YFSETQ. CDR3 length equals 15 residues. V was trimmed by 1 base and J by 3 bases, leaving 13 bases between them. CDR3 sequence (DNA): TGCGCCAGCAGCTTGACCGGGACGGTGAAAGAGACCCAGTACTTC. Its protein is CASSLTGTVKETQYF.

This clonotype was seen only a few times. The chain uses TRBV4-3 and TRBJ2-5; 10 bases fit TRBD1. Trimming cost V 5 bases and J 0 bases; bases outside gene matches: 6. The CDR3 has 16 residues. Germline CDR1 and CDR2: LGHNA and YSLEER. This CDR3 is CASSTTGTGDQETQYF. CDR3 bases: TGCGCCAGCAGCACCACCGGGACAGGGGACCAAGAGACCCAGTACTTC.

This clonotype was detected many times. The rearrangement links TRBV20-1 to TRBJ1-2; 7 bases line up with TRBD1. Germline loops: CDR1 DFQATT, CDR2 SNEGSKA (reference sequence). The V segment lost 3 bases and the J segment 7 bases; nucleotides outside the gene matches: 5. The CDR3 totals 12 residues. The CDR3 DNA sequence: TGCAGTGCTAGGGACAGGCTCGGTGGCTACACCTTC. It codes for CSARDRLGGYTF.

In its sample, this clonotype was seen once. The V gene is TRBV6-2 or TRBV6-3, the J gene TRBJ1-1; D ambiguous. V lost 2 bases to trimming and J lost 0 bases, with 13 bases between them. This CDR3 is 16 amino acids long. Germline loops: CDR1 MNHEY, CDR2 SVGEGT. Written as DNA, the CDR3 is TGTGCCAGCAGTTACCGTCTGGTCAGAATGAACACTGAAGCTTTCTTT. This translates into CASSYRLVRMNTEAFF.

The chain couples TRBV7-9 to TRBJ2-1, with 12 bases matching TRBD2. V was clipped by 2 bases and J by 5 bases; unmatched bases: 7. CDR1 and CDR2 from the germline V gene are SEHNR and FQNEAQ (reference sequence). This CDR3 region has 17 residues. The CDR3 reads CASSLSRTSGAHNEQFF. The CDR3 region has the DNA TGTGCCAGCAGCTTATCTAGGACTAGCGGGGCCCACAATGAGCAGTTCTTC.

This clonotype was counted between two and nine times. J is TRBJ1-6 and V is TRBV27, with TRBD1 identical over 7 bases. This CDR3 spans 14 amino acids. Germline CDR1 is MNHEY and CDR2 is SMNVEV (reference sequence). Trimming at V came to 5 bases and at J to 2 bases, leaving 0 bases not matched to a gene. The CDR3 nucleotides read TGTGCCAGCAGTACAGGGGCCTATAATTCACCCCTCCACTTT. Its translation: CASSTGAYNSPLHF.

This clonotype has more than one count but fewer than ten. The chain recombines TRBV29-1 with TRBJ2-7; D perhaps matches TRBD1 (6 bases). Trimming stripped 4 bases from V and 5 bases from J, with 15 bases between. Germline CDR1 is SQVTM and CDR2 is ANQGSEA. This CDR3 comprises 13 residues. The CDR3 DNA sequence: TGCAGCGTTGTCCCGGACAGTCGTCACGAGCAGTACTTC. It is translated as CSVVPDSRHEQYF.

This clonotype was seen only a few times. The chain recombines TRBV12-5 with TRBJ1-1, with 7 bases identical to TRBD1. V dropped 7 bases and J dropped 4; count of bases not matched to a gene: 6. CDR3 length equals 13 residues. Germline-derived CDR1 and CDR2 are LGHNT and FRNRAP. The CDR3 spells CASAWEGATEAFF. DNA of the CDR3: TGTGCTAGTGCCTGGGAGGGGGCCACTGAAGCTTTCTTT.

The chain has TRBV29-1 and TRBJ2-3; 11 bases line up with TRBD2. The junction had 10 bases not matched to a gene; V was cut back by 6 bases and J by 2 bases. The CDR3 spans 16 residues. Per the germline V gene, CDR1 is SQVTM and CDR2 is ANQGSEA. The CDR3 DNA reads TGCAGCGTCGCACCAGGGACTAGCGGAGACACAGATACGCAGTATTTT. The encoded protein is CSVAPGTSGDTDTQYF.

The V call is TRBV4-1, the J call TRBJ1-4; 7 nucleotides agree with TRBD1. Germline CDR1 MGHRA, CDR2 YSYEKL. This CDR3 region has 15 residues. V was clipped by 2 bases and J by 0 bases; unmatched bases: 0. The CDR3, as DNA: TGCGCCAGCAGCCAAACAGGGGCAACTAATGAAAAACTGTTTTTT. It yields the protein CASSQTGATNEKLFF.

This chain uses TRBV5-1 with TRBJ2-7, with D possibly being TRBD1 or TRBD2 (5 bases each). Germline-derived CDR1 and CDR2 are SGHRS and YFSETQ. Trimming removed 2 bases at V and 2 bases at J, with 17 bases between. The CDR3 loop spans 16 amino acids. CDR3 coding DNA: TGCGCCAGCAGCTTATATTTACGGGACGCCGCCTACGAGCAGTACTTC. This gives the protein CASSLYLRDAAYEQYF.

This sequence joins TRBV29-1 and TRBJ1-2; TRBD1 is a possible D gene (5 bases). CDR3 length equals 12 residues. From germline, CDR1 is SQVTM and CDR2 ANQGSEA. Between the trimmed V and J ends, which lost 4 bases and 4 bases, there was a span of 10 bases. For the CDR3, the DNA is TGCAGCGTTGTGTCCCAGGGCTATGGCTACACCTTC. Translating it yields CSVVSQGYGYTF.

On this clonotype: Sequence at one end of the junction differs from germline and may be a read error. The chain has TRBV7-7 and TRBJ2-1, with 9 nucleotides matching TRBD2. The germline CDR1 and CDR2 sequences are SSHAT and FNYEAQ (reference sequence). This CDR3 contains 19 residues. As DNA, the CDR3 is TGTGCTAGCAGCCCGAAAACTAGCGGGTGGGTGGAAATAAACAATGAGCAGTTCTTC. Residues: CASSPKTSGWVEINNEQFF.

The chain couples TRBV25-1 to TRBJ2-7; D possibly matches TRBD1 or TRBD2 (7 bases each). Deletions cut 1 base from V and 7 bases from J, with 17 bases between. Germline V CDR1 and CDR2: MGHDK, SYGVNS. The CDR3 extends over 15 amino acids. The CDR3 sequence: CASSEFAAGGGEQYF. CDR3 in DNA: TGTGCCAGCAGTGAATTTGCGGCAGGGGGGGGTGAGCAGTACTTC.

The gene calls are TRBV10-3 and TRBJ1-2; tentatively, D is TRBD1 (5 bases). CDR3 size: 13 residues. In germline, CDR1 is ENHRY, CDR2 SYGVKD. V was pared by 0 bases and J by 3 bases, with 5 bases between. CDR3 nucleotide sequence: TGTGCCATCAGTGAGTCCAGGGACTATGGCTACACCTTC. Protein product: CAISESRDYGYTF.

The chain recombines TRBV20-1 with TRBJ1-2, with 8 positions matching TRBD1. Germline V lookup: CDR1 DFQATT, CDR2 SNEGSKA (reference sequence). The CDR3 totals 13 residues. The V segment lost 6 bases and the J segment 4 bases; nucleotides outside the gene matches: 7. The CDR3 bases are TGCAGTGCGGAGCGGGACAGGCCCTATGGCTACACCTTC. Amino acids: CSAERDRPYGYTF.

The genes are TRBV7-2 and TRBJ1-4; 12 bases agree with TRBD1. The CDR3 has 16 residues. Germline CDR1 SGHTA, CDR2 FQGNSA. Unmatched junction bases numbered 4, after V lost 5 bases and J lost 3 bases. DNA for the CDR3: TGTGCCAGCAGCCGGGACAGGGGGCCCTCTAATGAAAAACTGTTTTTT. Encoded protein: CASSRDRGPSNEKLFF.

This chain links TRBV3-1 with TRBJ2-2; D unresolved. Trimming removed 3 bases at V and 1 base at J, with 9 bases between. Per the germline V gene, CDR1 is LGHDT and CDR2 is YNNKEL (reference sequence). This CDR3 comprises 15 residues. CDR3: CASSHLKMNTGELFF. The CDR3 nucleotides read TGTGCCAGCAGCCATCTGAAAATGAACACCGGGGAGCTGTTTTTT.

This clonotype was recorded at least ten times. The chain combines TRBV5-1 with TRBJ1-6, with 12 bases matching TRBD1. The germline gives CDR1 SGHRS, CDR2 YFSETQ. The CDR3 has 16 residues. The V segment lost 0 bases and the J segment 6 bases; nucleotides outside the gene matches: 1. CDR3 coding DNA: TGCGCCAGCAGCTTGGTGGGACAGGGGGCTAATTCACCCCTCCACTTT. Its protein product is CASSLVGQGANSPLHF.

In its sample, this clonotype was seen once. The chain carries TRBV4-1 and TRBJ2-3; D gene ambiguous. Trimming took off 7 bases at V and 1 base at J, with 9 bases between the two ends. The germline V gene has CDR1 MGHRA and CDR2 YSYEKL. This CDR3 region has 13 residues. CDR3 amino acids: CASTSDRTDTQYF. For the CDR3, the DNA is TGCGCCAGCACCTCCGACCGCACAGATACGCAGTATTTT.

This clonotype was recorded many times. The chain joins TRBV5-1 to TRBJ1-2, with D possibly TRBD1 on 5 matching bases. Germline-derived CDR1 and CDR2 are SGHRS and YFSETQ. The CDR3 is 13 residues long. Trimming took off 3 bases at V and 3 bases at J, with 9 bases between the two ends. The CDR3, as DNA: TGCGCCAGCAGCTCCGGGGGTCACTATGGCTACACCTTC. As protein: CASSSGGHYGYTF.

The chain has TRBV9 and TRBJ2-3; no reliable D call. Germline-derived CDR1 and CDR2 are SGDLS and YYNGEE. The CDR3 has 14 amino acids. Trimming removed 1 base at V and 2 bases at J, with 8 bases between. As DNA, the CDR3 is TGTGCCAGCAGCGTAAGTCCAGTCACAGATACGCAGTATTTT. Protein: CASSVSPVTDTQYF.

This clonotype appeared a few times. The chain joins TRBV7-2 to TRBJ1-1, with a weak D call TRBD1 (6 bases). V dropped 8 bases and J dropped 5 bases, with 18 bases sitting between them. The CDR3 has 14 amino acids. Germline CDR1 and CDR2: SGHTA and FQGNSA. The CDR3 loop is CASCNIQGVTEAFF. For the CDR3, the DNA is TGTGCCAGCTGCAACATACAGGGAGTGACTGAAGCTTTCTTT. The complete variable domain, with remaining parts taken from reference TRBV7-2 and TRBJ1-1, reads GAGVSQSPSNKVTEKGKDVELRCDPISGHTALYWYRQSLGQGLEFLIYFQGNSAPDKSGLPSDRFSAERTGGSVSTLTIQRTQQEDSAVYLCASCNIQGVTEAFFGQGTRLTVV.

The V and J genes are TRBV5-6 and TRBJ2-5, with D perhaps matching TRBD2 (5 bases). The V end was cut by 1 base, the J end by 0 bases, with 7 bases between. From germline, CDR1 is SGHDT and CDR2 YYEEEE. CDR3 length: 14 amino acids. CDR3 DNA: TGTGCCAGCAGCTTGCCGGGGAACCAAGAGACCCAGTACTTC. It translates to CASSLPGNQETQYF.

This clonotype was found a few times. The chain joins TRBV30 to TRBJ1-5, with TRBD1 identical over 8 bases. Germline V gene data show CDR1 as GTSNPN and CDR2 as SVGIG (reference sequence). This CDR3 comprises 12 residues. V dropped 7 bases and J dropped 7; count of bases not matched to a gene: 6. CDR3 sequence (DNA): TGTGCCTCCAGGACAGGGAACCAGCCCCAGCATTTT. It codes for CASRTGNQPQHF.

The chain uses TRBV2 and TRBJ2-7; D remains ambiguous. This CDR3 comprises 11 residues. Germline V lookup: CDR1 SNHLY, CDR2 FYNNEI. V was clipped by 7 bases and J by 6 bases, with 10 bases between them. CDR3 in DNA: TGTGCCAGCAATTTCAGGATCGAGCAGTACTTC. Its protein is CASNFRIEQYF.

This clonotype was observed a handful of times. This chain connects TRBV12-3 or TRBV12-4 to TRBJ1-2, with D uncertain. There are 13 residues in the CDR3. V was cut by 3 bases and J by 4 bases, with 9 bases left in between. In nucleotides, the CDR3 is TGTGCCAGCAGTTTCGCAGCGAGCTATGGCTACACCTTC. Its translation: CASSFAASYGYTF.

V usage is TRBV18 and J usage is TRBJ2-7; maybe TRBD2 (5 bases). The CDR3 extends over 13 amino acids. Germline CDR1 and CDR2: KGHSH and LQKENI. V was cut by 2 bases and J by 2 bases, with 7 bases left in between. The CDR3 loop is CASSPGSAYEQYF. In nucleotides, the CDR3 is TGTGCCAGCTCACCAGGGAGCGCCTACGAGCAGTACTTC.